The 2 T cell receptor beta chains given below trace back to one sample, sequenced in a study of T cells in narcolepsy (dated by TCRdb to about 2018). Libraries were prepared through the immunoSEQ multiplex PCR assay. Sourced from immuneACCESS, this table was stored by TCRdb with only in-frame sequences that have V and J called. A share of the clones is absent; for the studies checked, an unresolved V gene accounts for under half, and the remainder has no known explanation. Counted in this sample were about 40,000 clones; 88% of them appeared once. The ten top clones hold roughly 1.3% of the sample. Material: CD45RA- memory CD4+ T cells from PBMCs. Reading the label with the study, this specimen's cell subset or site is: memory T cells sorted ex vivo from peripheral blood. The source of these receptors is a human donor with narcolepsy.

The chain employs TRBV13 and TRBJ2-3; D tentatively reads TRBD1 or TRBD2 (5 bases each). Germline CDR1 is PRHDT and CDR2 is FYEKMQ (reference sequence). V was pared by 5 bases and J by 4 bases, with 16 bases between. The CDR3 totals 15 residues. CDR3 protein: CASSRDPPRPDTQYF. CDR3 in DNA: TGTGCCAGCAGCCGGGACCCGCCACGGCCAGATACGCAGTATTTT.

This chain links TRBV7-9 with TRBJ1-4; weak D call: TRBD1 (6 bases). Germline V gene data show CDR1 as SEHNR and CDR2 as FQNEAQ (reference sequence). CDR3 length: 15 residues. V was shortened by 2 bases and J by 0 bases, with 7 bases between the two germline ends. The CDR3 loop reads CASSLNRATNEKLFF. CDR3 nucleotides: TGTGCCAGCAGCTTAAACAGGGCAACTAATGAAAAACTGTTTTTT.